These T cell receptor beta chains were read from a single sample in a study of cytomegalovirus exposure and HLA in healthy donors. Here immunoSEQ multiplex PCR was the method, and the copy in TCRdb shows in-frame clones only, minus some. The repertoire holds 100,000 to 150,000 clones, with around 82% as singletons. The sequenced sample consisted of PBMCs. The receptors stem from a man aged 30-40 years in good health and CMV-seropositive. Each CDR3 is given with its conserved first and last residue. The order of the fields is CDR3 length, D gene, clone size, J gene, V gene, CDR3 protein, CDR3 DNA. The D gene is left open where the match is weak. Part of the rows lack a size; the others show once, few, many or a class for expanded clones.

cdr3_length: 17
d_call: .
clone_size: .
j_call: TRBJ1-3
v_call: TRBV7-6
cdr3_aa: CASSLEARRSSGNTIYF
cdr3_nt: TGTGCCAGCAGCTTAGAAGCCCGCCGGTCCTCTGGAAACACCATATATTTT

cdr3_length: 13
d_call: TRBD1
clone_size: .
j_call: TRBJ1-5
v_call: TRBV5-5
cdr3_aa: CASSTTGVQPQHF
cdr3_nt: TGTGCCAGCAGCACGACAGGGGTTCAGCCCCAGCATTTT

cdr3_length: 16
d_call: .
clone_size: .
j_call: TRBJ2-3
v_call: TRBV4-3
cdr3_aa: CASSRIGAERADTQYF
cdr3_nt: TGCGCCAGCAGCCGGATTGGGGCGGAACGGGCAGATACGCAGTATTTT

cdr3_length: 13
d_call: .
clone_size: .
j_call: TRBJ1-1
v_call: TRBV4-3
cdr3_aa: CASSSFGGMEAFF
cdr3_nt: TGCGCCAGCAGCTCTTTCGGGGGGATGGAGGCTTTCTTT

cdr3_length: 15
d_call: .
clone_size: .
j_call: TRBJ1-3
v_call: TRBV27
cdr3_aa: CASSLSVGAGNTIYF
cdr3_nt: TGTGCCAGCAGTTTATCCGTCGGGGCTGGAAACACCATATATTTT

cdr3_length: 15
d_call: TRBD1
clone_size: .
j_call: TRBJ2-1
v_call: TRBV6-5
cdr3_aa: CASGQGLMIYNEQFF
cdr3_nt: TGTGCCAGCGGACAGGGTTTGATGATTTACAATGAGCAGTTCTTC

cdr3_length: 13
d_call: .
clone_size: .
j_call: TRBJ1-1
v_call: TRBV6-5
cdr3_aa: CASSYGGDTEAFF
cdr3_nt: TGTGCCAGCAGTTACGGGGGCGACACTGAAGCTTTCTTT

cdr3_length: 13
d_call: TRBD2
clone_size: .
j_call: TRBJ2-1
v_call: TRBV6-6
cdr3_aa: CASRDYPRDEQFF
cdr3_nt: TGTGCCAGCCGGGACTACCCTAGGGATGAGCAGTTCTTC

cdr3_length: 11
d_call: .
clone_size: few
j_call: TRBJ2-7
v_call: TRBV27
cdr3_aa: CASSLGGEQYF
cdr3_nt: TGTGCCAGCAGTTTGGGGGGCGAGCAGTACTTC

cdr3_length: 16
d_call: TRBD1
clone_size: .
j_call: TRBJ2-2
v_call: TRBV10-1
cdr3_aa: CASSGGTGGNTGELFF
cdr3_nt: TGCGCCAGCAGTGGAGGAACAGGGGGCAACACCGGGGAGCTGTTTTTT

cdr3_length: 14
d_call: .
clone_size: .
j_call: TRBJ1-3
v_call: TRBV11-2
cdr3_aa: CASTSGGLRNTIYF
cdr3_nt: TGTGCCAGCACCTCGGGGGGACTTAGGAACACCATATATTTT

cdr3_length: 15
d_call: TRBD2
clone_size: .
j_call: TRBJ2-1
v_call: TRBV11-3
cdr3_aa: CASSPGLAGHDEQFF
cdr3_nt: TGTGCCAGCAGCCCAGGACTAGCGGGACACGATGAGCAGTTCTTC

cdr3_length: 14
d_call: .
clone_size: .
j_call: TRBJ1-1
v_call: TRBV29-1
cdr3_aa: CSFRDTSMNTEAFF
cdr3_nt: TGCAGCTTCCGTGACACCAGCATGAACACTGAAGCTTTCTTT

cdr3_length: 13
d_call: .
clone_size: .
j_call: TRBJ2-2
v_call: TRBV28
cdr3_aa: CASITANTGELFF
cdr3_nt: TGTGCCAGCATAACAGCGAACACCGGGGAGCTGTTTTTT

cdr3_length: 14
d_call: .
clone_size: .
j_call: TRBJ2-2
v_call: TRBV19
cdr3_aa: CASSWASDSGELFF
cdr3_nt: TGTGCCAGTAGTTGGGCTAGCGATAGCGGGGAGCTGTTTTTT

cdr3_length: 20
d_call: .
clone_size: few
j_call: TRBJ2-7
v_call: TRBV21-1
cdr3_aa: CASSKSTILWVAGRAYEQYF
cdr3_nt: TGTGCCAGCAGCAAATCAACCATCCTGTGGGTAGCCGGGAGGGCATACGAGCAGTACTTC